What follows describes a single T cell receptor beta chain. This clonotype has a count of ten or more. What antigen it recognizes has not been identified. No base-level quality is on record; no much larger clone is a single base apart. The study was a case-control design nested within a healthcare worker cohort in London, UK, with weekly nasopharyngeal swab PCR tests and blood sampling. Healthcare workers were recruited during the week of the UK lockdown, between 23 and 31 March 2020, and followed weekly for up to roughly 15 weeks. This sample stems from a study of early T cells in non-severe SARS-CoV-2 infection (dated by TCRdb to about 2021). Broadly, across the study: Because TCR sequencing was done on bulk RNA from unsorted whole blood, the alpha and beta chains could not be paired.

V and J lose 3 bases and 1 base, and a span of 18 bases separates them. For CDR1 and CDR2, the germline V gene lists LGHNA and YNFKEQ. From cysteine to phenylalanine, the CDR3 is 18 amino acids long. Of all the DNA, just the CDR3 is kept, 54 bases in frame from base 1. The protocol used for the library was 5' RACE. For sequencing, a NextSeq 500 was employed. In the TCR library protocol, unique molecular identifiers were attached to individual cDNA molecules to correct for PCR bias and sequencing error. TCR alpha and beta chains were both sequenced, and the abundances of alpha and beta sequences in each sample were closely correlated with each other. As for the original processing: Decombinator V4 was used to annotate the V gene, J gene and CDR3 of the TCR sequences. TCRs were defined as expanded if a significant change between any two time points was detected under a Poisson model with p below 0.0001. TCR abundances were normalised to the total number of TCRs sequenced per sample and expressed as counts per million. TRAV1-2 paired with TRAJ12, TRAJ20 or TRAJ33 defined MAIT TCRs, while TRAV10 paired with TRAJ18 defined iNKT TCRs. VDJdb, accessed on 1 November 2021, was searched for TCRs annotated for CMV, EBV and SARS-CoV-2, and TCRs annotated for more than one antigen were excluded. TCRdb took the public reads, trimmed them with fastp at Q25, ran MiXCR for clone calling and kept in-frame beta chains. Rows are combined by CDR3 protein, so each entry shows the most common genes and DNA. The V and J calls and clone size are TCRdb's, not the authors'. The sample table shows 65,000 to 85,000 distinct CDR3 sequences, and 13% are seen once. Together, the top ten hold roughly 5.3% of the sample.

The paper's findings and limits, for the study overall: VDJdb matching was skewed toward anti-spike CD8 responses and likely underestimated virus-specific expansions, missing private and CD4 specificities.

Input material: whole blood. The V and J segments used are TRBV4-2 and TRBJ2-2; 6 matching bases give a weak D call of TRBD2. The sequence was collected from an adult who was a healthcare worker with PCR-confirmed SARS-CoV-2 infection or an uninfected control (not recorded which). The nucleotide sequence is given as TGTGCCAGCAGCCAGAATCCCTTGGCAGCGGGGAACACCGGGGAGCTGTTTTTT. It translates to CASSQNPLAAGNTGELFF.